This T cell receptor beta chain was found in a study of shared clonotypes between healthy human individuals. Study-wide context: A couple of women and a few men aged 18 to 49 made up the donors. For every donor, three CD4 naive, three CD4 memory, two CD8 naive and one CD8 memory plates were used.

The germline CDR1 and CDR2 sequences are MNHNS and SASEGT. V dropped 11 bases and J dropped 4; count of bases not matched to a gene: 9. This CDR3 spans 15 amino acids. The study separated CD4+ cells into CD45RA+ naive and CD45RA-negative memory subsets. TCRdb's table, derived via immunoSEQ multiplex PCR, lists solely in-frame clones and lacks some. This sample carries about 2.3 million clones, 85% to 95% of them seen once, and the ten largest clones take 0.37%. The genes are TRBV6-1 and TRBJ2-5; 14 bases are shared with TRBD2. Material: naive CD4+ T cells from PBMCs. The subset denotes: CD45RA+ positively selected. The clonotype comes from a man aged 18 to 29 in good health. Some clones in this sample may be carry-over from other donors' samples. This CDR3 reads CAARLAGGRRETQYF. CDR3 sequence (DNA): TGTGCCGCCCGACTAGCGGGAGGGCGGCGAGAGACCCAGTACTTC.